Shown below are 18 T cell receptor beta chains from a single sample sequenced in a study of blood T cell repertoires in COVID-19. The data were produced by immunoSEQ multiplex PCR, yet TCRdb's version contains in-frame clones alone and is incomplete. The sample includes some 230,000 clones, about 80% seen only once; the top ten take approximately 1.4%. Sequencing was performed on PBMCs or T cells enriched from blood (not recorded which). The receptor source for this set is a woman between 40 and 55 years old with acute COVID-19.

This chain links TRBV27 with TRBJ2-6; D ambiguous. CDR1 is MNHEY, CDR2 SMNVEV, per germline (reference sequence). The CDR3 extends over 16 amino acids. The V and J ends lost 10 bases and 1 base respectively, with 17 bases between them. CDR3: CANLYQVSSGANVLTF. CDR3 nucleotides: TGTGCCAACCTATATCAGGTTTCATCTGGGGCCAACGTCCTGACTTTC.

The rearrangement uses TRBV5-1 and TRBJ1-2; 8 bases agree with TRBD1. Germline loops: CDR1 SGHRS, CDR2 YFSETQ. CDR3 length equals 15 residues. The V gene end was trimmed by 4 bases and the J gene end by 0 bases; junction bases not matched to a gene: 5. The CDR3 protein is CASSPRQGTNYGYTF. CDR3 coding DNA: TGCGCCAGCAGCCCCCGACAGGGGACTAACTATGGCTACACCTTC. Full variable domain (missing parts from reference TRBV5-1 and TRBJ1-2): KAGVTQTPRYLIKTRGQQVTLSCSPISGHRSVSWYQQTPGQGLQFLFEYFSETQRNKGNFPGRFSGRQFSNSRSEMNVSTLELGDSALYLCASSPRQGTNYGYTFGSGTRLTVV.

The chain is built from TRBV13 and TRBJ2-7; TRBD2 is a possible D gene (5 bases). The CDR3 totals 12 residues. Germline V CDR1 and CDR2: PRHDT, FYEKMQ (reference sequence). Trimming took 7 bases from V and 3 from J, leaving 10 bases between them. The CDR3 DNA reads TGTGCCAGCAATCGGGGTAACTACGAGCAGTACTTC. Translated, it gives CASNRGNYEQYF.

Only one count was recorded for this clone. The chain has TRBV6-5 and TRBJ2-1; weak D call: TRBD2 (5 bases). Trimming shortened V by 6 bases and J by 0 bases, and 12 bases separated the two germline ends. The CDR3 has 15 amino acids. CDR1 is MNHEY and CDR2 is SVGAGI in the germline V gene. In DNA form, the CDR3 reads TGTGCCAGCAGGGTAGCGCCGAGCTCCTACAATGAGCAGTTCTTC. It translates to CASRVAPSSYNEQFF.

The chain carries TRBV6-5 and TRBJ2-7, with unresolved D. Trimming cost V 6 bases and J 4 bases, with 16 bases left between them. CDR3 length: 14 amino acids. Germline CDR1 reads MNHEY; CDR2 reads SVGAGI. The CDR3 is CASRPALAGYEQYF. DNA of the CDR3: TGTGCCAGCAGGCCGGCCCTTGCAGGTTACGAGCAGTACTTC.

V usage is TRBV9 and J usage is TRBJ2-7; weak D call: TRBD2 (5 bases). The CDR3 extends over 13 amino acids. Trimming shortened V by 3 bases and J by 6 bases, and 13 bases separated the two germline ends. Germline CDR1 is SGDLS and CDR2 is YYNGEE. The CDR3 sequence is CASSAVPRGEQYF. The CDR3 DNA sequence: TGTGCCAGCAGCGCGGTACCCCGGGGCGAGCAGTACTTC.

This clone was counted ten times or more. This chain joins TRBV19 and TRBJ1-2; TRBD1 might be the D (6 bases). Germline V gives CDR1 LNHDA, CDR2 SQIVND (reference sequence). The CDR3 runs 14 residues. V lost 7 bases to trimming and J lost 5 bases, with 17 bases between them. CDR3 region: CASTLTGARYGYTF. The CDR3 bases are TGTGCCAGTACCCTGACAGGTGCCAGGTATGGCTACACCTTC.

This chain connects TRBV19 to TRBJ2-1; 10 bases align to TRBD2. The V and J ends lost 8 bases and 7 bases, in that order; junction bases with no gene match: 5. Germline-derived CDR1 and CDR2 are LNHDA and SQIVND (reference sequence). The CDR3 runs to 13 residues. CDR3 sequence (DNA): TGTGCCAGTTCTAGCGGGGGACCAAATGAGCAGTTCTTC. Translated: CASSSGGPNEQFF.

This chain uses TRBV3-1 (or the pseudogene TRBV3-2) with TRBJ1-4; no reliable D call. The CDR3 is made up of 16 amino acids. Trimming took off 0 bases at V and 1 base at J, with 9 bases between the two ends. CDR1 LGHDT and CDR2 YNNKEL come from the germline V gene (reference sequence). CDR3 protein: CASSQDTTRTNEKLFF. DNA of the CDR3: TGTGCCAGCAGCCAAGACACCACTAGAACTAATGAAAAACTGTTTTTT.

The chain combines TRBV7-9 with TRBJ1-1; D is ambiguous. Between the trimmed V and J ends, which lost 5 bases and 1 base, there was a span of 14 bases. CDR3 size: 15 residues. Germline CDR1 SEHNR, CDR2 FQNEAQ (reference sequence). CDR3: CASSHDRDSNTEAFF. The CDR3 bases are TGTGCCAGCAGCCACGACCGGGATTCGAACACTGAAGCTTTCTTT.

The chain recombines TRBV13 with TRBJ1-6, with 9 positions matching TRBD1. The CDR3 is 17 residues long. Trimming took 2 bases from V and 7 from J; bases not matched to a gene: 9. Looked up from germline, CDR1 is PRHDT and CDR2 is FYEKMQ (reference sequence). CDR3 loop: CASSLNTGGLFNSPLHF. In DNA form, the CDR3 reads TGTGCCAGCAGCTTAAACACAGGGGGCCTCTTCAATTCACCCCTCCACTTT. The whole variable domain, remainder taken from reference TRBV13 and TRBJ1-6, is AAGVIQSPRHLIKEKRETATLKCYPIPRHDTVYWYQQGPGQDPQFLISFYEKMQSDKGSIPDRFSAQQFSDYHSELNMSSLELGDSALYFCASSLNTGGLFNSPLHFGNGTRLTVT.

J is TRBJ1-2 and V is TRBV7-9, with TRBD1 matching 7 bases. The CDR3 length is 14 residues. Germline CDR1 is SEHNR and CDR2 is FQNEAQ (reference sequence). V lost 4 bases, J lost 6 bases, and 8 bases stayed unmatched. The chain's CDR3 is CASSYRGGGDGYTF. The CDR3 nucleotides read TGTGCCAGCAGCTACAGGGGTGGAGGGGATGGCTACACCTTC. The full variable domain, with the rest looked up from reference TRBV7-9 and TRBJ1-2, is DTGVSQNPRHKITKRGQNVTFRCDPISEHNRLYWYRQTLGQGPEFLTYFQNEAQLEKSRLLSDRFSAERPKGSFSTLEIQRTEQGDSAMYLCASSYRGGGDGYTFGSGTRLTVV.

With regard to this clone: One end of the junction varies from germline; a read error may be responsible. CDR3 in DNA: TGTGCCAGCAGCTTCACCCCGGTGGGACAGTATTTCTTT. Translated, it gives CASSFTPVGQYFF. V gene TRBV28 combines with J gene TRBJ2-2, with 7 bases lining up with TRBD1. CDR3 length: 13 residues. Germline values: CDR1 MDHEN, CDR2 SYDVKM.

The genes are TRBV19 and TRBJ1-5; TRBD1 matches at 7 bases. The germline V gene has CDR1 LNHDA and CDR2 SQIVND (reference sequence). The CDR3 has 16 amino acids. V dropped 6 bases and J dropped 0; count of bases not matched to a gene: 8. CDR3 in amino acids: CASRSTGTYSNQPQHF. The CDR3 region has the DNA TGTGCCAGTAGATCGACAGGGACGTATAGCAATCAGCCCCAGCATTTT.

This chain uses TRBV5-6 with TRBJ2-1; 8 bases map to TRBD1. The CDR3 consists of 14 residues. V shed 6 bases, J shed 2 bases, and the junction held 4 bases outside the gene matches. Germline V gene sequence: CDR1 SGHDT, CDR2 YYEEEE. For the CDR3, the DNA is TGTGCCAGCACCGCGACAGGGGCCTACAATGAGCAGTTCTTC. This gives the protein CASTATGAYNEQFF.

V is TRBV25-1 and J is TRBJ2-7; TRBD2 aligns across 8 bases. V lost 4 bases and J lost 6; bases outside the gene matches: 8. The CDR3 loop spans 14 amino acids. Germline CDR1 MGHDK, CDR2 SYGVNS. DNA of the CDR3: TGTGCCAGCAGTGCCCCGGGACTAGTAGGCGAGCAGTACTTC. Its protein is CASSAPGLVGEQYF.

V is TRBV4-3 and J is TRBJ1-2, with TRBD1 identical over 8 bases. Germline loops: CDR1 LGHNA, CDR2 YSLEER. V was clipped by 4 bases and J by 6 bases; unmatched bases: 4. This CDR3 is built from 13 residues. The chain's CDR3 is CASSRGTGDGYTF. Here the CDR3 DNA reads TGCGCCAGCAGCCGCGGGACAGGCGATGGCTACACCTTC.

The chain combines TRBV14 with TRBJ2-7; D uncertain. CDR1 is SGHDN and CDR2 is FVKESK in the germline V gene. V was pared by 0 bases and J by 0 bases, with 9 bases between. The CDR3 is made up of 15 amino acids. For the CDR3, the DNA is TGTGCCAGCAGCCAAGATTTTCCCTCCTCCTACGAGCAGTACTTC. As protein: CASSQDFPSSYEQYF. Filled out from reference TRBV14 and TRBJ2-7, the complete variable domain reads EAGVTQFPSHSVIEKGQTVTLRCDPISGHDNLYWYRRVMGKEIKFLLHFVKESKQDESGMPNNRFLAERTGGTYSTLKVQPAELEDSGVYFCASSQDFPSSYEQYFGPGTRLTVT.